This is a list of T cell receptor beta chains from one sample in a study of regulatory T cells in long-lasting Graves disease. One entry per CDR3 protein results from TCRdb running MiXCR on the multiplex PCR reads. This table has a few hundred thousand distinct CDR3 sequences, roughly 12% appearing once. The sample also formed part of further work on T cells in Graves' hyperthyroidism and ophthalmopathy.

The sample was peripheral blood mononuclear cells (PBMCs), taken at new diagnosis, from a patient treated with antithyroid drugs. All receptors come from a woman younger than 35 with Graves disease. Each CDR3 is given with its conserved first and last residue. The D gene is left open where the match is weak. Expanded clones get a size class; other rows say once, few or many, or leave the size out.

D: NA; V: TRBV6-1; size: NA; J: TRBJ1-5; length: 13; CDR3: CASSTGLRKPQHF; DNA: TGTGCCAGCAGTACAGGGTTGAGGAAGCCCCAGCACTTT
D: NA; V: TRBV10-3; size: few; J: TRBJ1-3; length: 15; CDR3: CAIKWGGGTGNTIYF; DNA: TGTGCCATCAAGTGGGGGGGAGGAACTGGAAACACCATATATTTT
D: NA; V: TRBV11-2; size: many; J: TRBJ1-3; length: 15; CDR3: CASSPDLFSGNTIYF; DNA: TGTGCCAGCAGCCCCGACCTCTTCTCTGGAAACACCATATATTTT
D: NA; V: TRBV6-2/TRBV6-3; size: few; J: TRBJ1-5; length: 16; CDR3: CASSYSGRGVGQPQHF; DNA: TGTGCCAGCAGTTACTCGGGCAGGGGAGTCGGTCAGCCCCAGCATTTT
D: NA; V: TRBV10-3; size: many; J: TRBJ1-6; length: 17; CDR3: CAISASRGGVFDSPLHF; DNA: TGTGCCATCAGTGCGTCTCGGGGGGGAGTGTTCGACTCACCCCTCCACTTT
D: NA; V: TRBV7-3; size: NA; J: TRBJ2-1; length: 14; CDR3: CASSLGSSRDEQFF; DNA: TGTGCCAGCAGCTTAGGGTCTTCCCGGGATGAGCAGTTCTTC
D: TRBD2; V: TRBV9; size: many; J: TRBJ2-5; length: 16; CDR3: CASSLLAGGYQETQYF; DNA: TGTGCCAGCAGCTTACTAGCGGGGGGCTACCAAGAGACCCAGTACTTC
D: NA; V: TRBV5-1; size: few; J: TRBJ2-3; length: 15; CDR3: CASSSRGAGTDTQYF; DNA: TGCGCCAGCAGCTCCCGGGGGGCAGGAACAGATACGCAGTATTTT
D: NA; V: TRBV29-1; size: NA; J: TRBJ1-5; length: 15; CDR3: CSVVFHGAGNQPQHF; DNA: TGCAGCGTTGTATTCCACGGGGCCGGCAATCAGCCCCAGCATTTT
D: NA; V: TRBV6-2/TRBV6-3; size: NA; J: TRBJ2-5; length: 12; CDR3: CASSYRDPPKYF; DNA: TGTGCCAGCAGTTACCGGGACCCTCCGAAGTACTTC
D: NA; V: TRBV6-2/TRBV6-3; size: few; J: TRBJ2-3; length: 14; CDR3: CASSYKMITDTQYF; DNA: TGTGCCAGCAGTTACAAGATGATTACAGATACGCAGTATTTT